The rows below give T cell receptor beta chains drawn from one sample of a study of blood T cell repertoires in COVID-19. Generated by immunoSEQ multiplex PCR, the TCRdb table keeps only in-frame clones and is missing some. The table has a few hundred thousand clones, 90% seen once; the top ten hold approximately 4%. The sample taken for sequencing was PBMCs or T cells enriched from blood (not recorded which). All receptors derive from a woman under 30 with acute COVID-19. The CDR3 runs from the conserved cysteine through the conserved F or W. The order of the fields is CDR3 protein, CDR3 DNA, D gene, V gene, J gene, clone size. A D gene is named only where the DNA matches it firmly. For some rows the clone size is stated as once, few or many, or as a class when expanded; others skip it.

CASSLDRFGVGEKLFF	TGTGCCAGCAGCTTAGATCGGTTCGGGGTTGGCGAAAAACTGTTTTTT	NA	TRBV11-2	TRBJ1-4	NA
CASSPGTSGLDNEQFF	TGTGCCAGCAGCCCTGGGACTAGCGGGTTAGATAATGAGCAGTTCTTC	TRBD2	TRBV9	TRBJ2-1	NA
CASSKVKPGLAGGMGTGELFF	TGTGCCAGCAGCAAAGTGAAACCGGGACTAGCGGGCGGAATGGGTACCGGGGAGCTGTTTTTT	NA	TRBV21-1	TRBJ2-2	once
CASSPWTDYGYTF	TGTGCCAGCAGTCCGTGGACAGACTATGGCTACACCTTC	NA	TRBV27	TRBJ1-2	NA
CASKQGGTGELFF	TGTGCCAGCAAGCAGGGCGGAACCGGGGAGCTGTTTTTT	NA	TRBV28	TRBJ2-2	NA
CAISASGSRSYEQYF	TGTGCCATCAGTGCTTCGGGATCGAGGTCCTACGAGCAGTACTTC	NA	TRBV10-3	TRBJ2-7	NA
CATSDSTGYQPQHF	TGTGCCACCAGTGATTCGACAGGGTACCAGCCCCAGCATTTT	TRBD1	TRBV24-1	TRBJ1-5	NA
CAIGVPSGYNEQFF	TGTGCCATCGGGGTTCCTAGCGGCTACAATGAGCAGTTCTTC	TRBD2	TRBV10-3	TRBJ2-1	NA
CASSSGTGVNTEAFF	TGTGCCAGCAGTAGTGGGACAGGGGTCAACACTGAAGCTTTCTTT	TRBD1	TRBV6-5	TRBJ1-1	NA
CASSFEQGNTEAFF	TGTGCCAGCAGCTTTGAACAGGGGAACACTGAAGCTTTCTTT	NA	TRBV11-2	TRBJ1-1	NA
CASSISRGQPQHF	TGTGCCAGTAGTATAAGCCGGGGTCAGCCCCAGCATTTT	NA	TRBV19	TRBJ1-5	NA
CASTGVGNQPQHF	TGTGCCAGCACAGGGGTTGGCAATCAGCCCCAGCATTTT	NA	TRBV2	TRBJ1-5	NA
CASTDLGQGRTEAFF	TGTGCCAGCACCGACTTAGGACAGGGAAGGACTGAAGCTTTCTTT	TRBD1	TRBV6-5	TRBJ1-1	NA
CASSLAGGYTEAFF	TGTGCCAGCAGCCTTGCTGGGGGCTACACTGAAGCTTTCTTT	NA	TRBV7-9	TRBJ1-1	NA
CSVEGAQGDYEQYF	TGCAGCGTTGAAGGAGCACAGGGGGACTACGAGCAGTACTTC	TRBD1	TRBV29-1	TRBJ2-7	NA
CASSWPGLAGGRGETQYF	TGCGCCAGCAGCTGGCCGGGACTAGCGGGAGGCCGCGGGGAGACCCAGTACTTC	TRBD2	TRBV5-1	TRBJ2-5	NA
CTTLAPRREGYEQYF	TGCACCACCCTGGCCCCCAGGCGGGAGGGCTACGAGCAGTACTTC	NA	TRBV1	TRBJ2-7	NA
CASSLSGGEGGGNIQYF	TGTGCCAGCAGTCTATCGGGAGGGGAAGGGGGAGGAAACATTCAGTACTTC	TRBD2	TRBV28	TRBJ2-4	NA
CASSFRQDGGYGYTF	TGTGCCAGCAGTTTTCGGCAAGACGGAGGGTATGGCTACACCTTC	NA	TRBV28	TRBJ1-2	NA
CASSHTGSGNTIYF	TGTGCCAGCAGCCATACAGGGTCCGGAAACACCATATATTTT	NA	TRBV11-3	TRBJ1-3	NA
CASSQGGLSNQPQHF	TGTGCCAGCAGCCAAGGTGGGCTTAGCAATCAGCCCCAGCATTTT	NA	TRBV3-1/TRBV3-2	TRBJ1-5	NA
CASSQDIGRANNEQFF	TGTGCCAGCAGCCAAGATATCGGGAGGGCCAACAATGAGCAGTTCTTC	TRBD2	TRBV4-2	TRBJ2-1	NA
CASSFHGPNEKLFF	TGTGCCAGCAGTTTTCATGGCCCTAATGAAAAACTGTTTTTT	NA	TRBV27	TRBJ1-4	few
CASSDTGANYGYTF	TGTGCCAGCAGCGATACAGGGGCTAACTATGGCTACACCTTC	TRBD1	TRBV6-4	TRBJ1-2	NA
CAWSAREGWEQFF	TGTGCCTGGAGTGCTCGGGAGGGATGGGAGCAGTTCTTC	TRBD2	TRBV30	TRBJ2-1	NA
CASSLEGVHNEQFF	TGTGCCAGCAGCTTAGAGGGAGTCCACAATGAGCAGTTCTTC	NA	TRBV11-2	TRBJ2-1	NA
CASSPAGSQTYGYTF	TGTGCCAGCTCACCCGCCGGGAGCCAGACTTATGGCTACACCTTC	NA	TRBV18	TRBJ1-2	NA
CASRDREATDTQYF	TGTGCCAGCAGGGACAGGGAAGCCACAGATACGCAGTATTTT	TRBD1	TRBV2	TRBJ2-3	NA
CASSPGTANQPQHF	TGTGCCAGCAGCCCGGGGACAGCTAATCAGCCCCAGCATTTT	TRBD1	TRBV11-2	TRBJ1-5	few
CAISESFVGLAGKSSSTDTQYF	TGTGCCATCAGTGAGTCGTTTGTGGGACTAGCGGGTAAAAGCTCTAGCACAGATACGCAGTATTTT	TRBD2	TRBV10-3	TRBJ2-3	NA
CASVGADGLAAEQYF	TGTGCCAGCGTAGGGGCGGACGGACTAGCGGCGGAGCAGTACTTC	TRBD2	TRBV28	TRBJ2-7	NA
CASSLLQGSRNIQYF	TGTGCCAGCAGTTTGTTACAGGGTTCGAGGAACATTCAGTACTTC	NA	TRBV27	TRBJ2-4	NA
CASSGGAGEGYTF	TGCGCCAGCAGTGGAGGCGCAGGGGAAGGCTACACCTTC	NA	TRBV10-1	TRBJ1-2	NA
CASSQASGASYEQYF	TGTGCCAGCAGCCAAGCTAGCGGGGCCTCCTACGAGCAGTACTTC	TRBD2	TRBV3-1/TRBV3-2	TRBJ2-7	few
CASSLLLTGGDGYTF	TGTGCCAGCAGCCTCCTCCTTACAGGGGGCGATGGCTACACCTTC	TRBD1	TRBV11-3	TRBJ1-2	NA
CASKMGTGDGYTF	TGTGCCAGCAAAATGGGGACAGGGGATGGCTACACCTTC	TRBD1	TRBV28	TRBJ1-2	NA
CASTATSGRKTQYF	TGTGCCAGCACCGCGACTAGCGGGAGAAAGACCCAGTACTTC	TRBD2	TRBV28	TRBJ2-5	NA
CASSLEGAGQPQHF	TGTGCCAGTAGCTTGGAGGGGGCGGGACAGCCCCAGCATTTT	TRBD1	TRBV19	TRBJ1-5	NA
CASSYSQTYNEQFF	TGTGCCAGCAGTTACTCTCAGACCTACAATGAGCAGTTCTTC	NA	TRBV6-2/TRBV6-3	TRBJ2-1	NA
CSVGGDEPYEQYF	TGCAGCGTTGGGGGAGACGAACCCTACGAGCAGTACTTC	NA	TRBV29-1	TRBJ2-7	NA
CASSSIAGVLHEQYF	TGTGCCAGCAGCTCCATAGCGGGAGTTCTCCACGAGCAGTACTTC	TRBD2	TRBV7-9	TRBJ2-7	NA
CASSPTQAMNTEAFF	TGTGCCAGCAGCCCCACACAGGCTATGAACACTGAAGCTTTCTTT	NA	TRBV3-1/TRBV3-2	TRBJ1-1	NA
CASSSGRYGGEKLFF	TGTGCCAGCAGTTCCGGTCGGTACGGAGGGGAAAAACTGTTTTTT	NA	TRBV27	TRBJ1-4	NA
CASSFKVGGIYGYTF	TGTGCCAGCAGTTTTAAGGTGGGAGGGATTTATGGCTACACCTTC	NA	TRBV27	TRBJ1-2	NA
CASSQLGGNGYTF	TGTGCCAGCAGCCAACTAGGGGGTAATGGCTACACCTTC	NA	TRBV6-5	TRBJ1-2	NA
CASSSTGWWNSPLHF	TGTGCCAGCAGTTCCACAGGGTGGTGGAATTCACCCCTCCACTTT	NA	TRBV6-5	TRBJ1-6	NA
CASSVSSGRAETQYF	TGTGCCAGCAGCGTATCCAGCGGGAGGGCAGAGACCCAGTACTTC	TRBD2	TRBV9	TRBJ2-5	NA